Following are 8 T cell receptor beta chains from one sample sequenced in a study of blood T cell repertoires in COVID-19 (dated by TCRdb to 2020 to 2021). The library was generated by the immunoSEQ multiplex PCR assay. TCRdb mirrors the immuneACCESS table, restricted to in-frame sequences. Some clones are absent from its copies; in checked studies, under half trace to an unresolved V gene, and the reason for the others is unknown. Recorded for this sample are 65,000 to 80,000 clones; over 85% of them occurred a single time. The ten most abundant clones make up 4% to 5.5% of the sample. The specimen was peripheral blood. These receptors were collected from a man aged 45-65 years with active COVID-19.

This rearrangement joins TRBV27 to TRBJ1-6, with 9 bases lining up with TRBD1. From germline, CDR1 is MNHEY and CDR2 SMNVEV (reference sequence). After removal of 5 bases from V and 4 bases from J, the junction contained 6 bases not matched to a gene. The CDR3 consists of 16 residues. The DNA for the CDR3 is TGTGCCAGCAGTATCTCGACAGGGGGTTATAATTCACCCCTCCACTTT. Translating it yields CASSISTGGYNSPLHF.

The V and J genes are TRBV5-1 and TRBJ2-3; D may be TRBD1 (6 bases). The CDR3 is 13 amino acids. V lost 5 bases, J lost 2 bases, and 9 bases lay in between. CDR1 SGHRS and CDR2 YFSETQ come from the germline V gene. CDR3 nucleotides: TGCGCCAGCAGGCCAGGGGTCACAGATACGCAGTATTTT. It translates to CASRPGVTDTQYF.

The chain has TRBV27 and TRBJ2-5; the D gene is possibly TRBD2 (5 bases). This CDR3 has 14 amino acids. V lost 0 bases to trimming and J lost 7 bases, with 12 bases between them. Germline CDR1 and CDR2: MNHEY and SMNVEV (reference sequence). The chain's CDR3 is CASSLSFRTGTQYF. For the CDR3, the DNA is TGTGCCAGCAGTTTATCTTTCCGGACTGGGACCCAGTACTTC.

The chain is built from TRBV19 and TRBJ2-2; D possibly corresponds to TRBD2 (6 bases). The germline gives CDR1 LNHDA, CDR2 SQIVND (reference sequence). With 9 bases removed from V and 5 bases from J, the gap between germline ends came to 22 bases. This CDR3 has 16 residues. CDR3 coding DNA: TGTGCCAGCCGATACGAGGGGCGGGATCGAACCGGGGAGCTGTTTTTT. Its protein is CASRYEGRDRTGELFF.

The chain recombines TRBV2 with TRBJ1-4; 10 nucleotides agree with TRBD1. The J segment lost 7 bases and the V segment lost 6 bases, leaving 2 bases of the junction unmatched. CDR3 length: 13 residues. Germline V gene sequence: CDR1 SNHLY, CDR2 FYNNEI. CDR3 coding DNA: TGTGCCAGCAGCCGGACAGGGGGTGAAAAACTGTTTTTT. Amino acids: CASSRTGGEKLFF.

This clone was observed a few times. The junction shows a germline mismatch at one end, possibly a read error. This rearrangement joins TRBV19 to TRBJ1-5, with 8 bases aligning to TRBD1. The CDR3 totals 15 residues. Germline lookup yields CDR1 LNHDA and CDR2 SQIVND (reference sequence). CDR3 in amino acids: CASSLDRGFGQPQHF. The CDR3 DNA reads as TGTGCCAGTAGTCTAGACAGGGGCTTTGGTCAGCCCCAGCATTTT.

This clone was counted only a few times. The rearrangement links TRBV6-5 to TRBJ1-3; 7 nucleotides agree with TRBD1. The CDR3 extends over 15 amino acids. J was trimmed by 0 bases and V by 6 bases; bases with no gene match: 5. CDR1 is MNHEY, CDR2 SVGAGI, per germline. The CDR3 nucleotides are TGTGCCAGCAGCATACAGGGGAACTCTGGAAACACCATATATTTT. Protein sequence: CASSIQGNSGNTIYF.

The V and J genes are TRBV3-1 (or the pseudogene TRBV3-2) and TRBJ1-1; TRBD1 might be the D (5 bases). Per germline, CDR1 LGHDT and CDR2 YNNKEL (reference sequence). Trimming took off 3 bases at V and 5 bases at J, with 13 bases between the two ends. The CDR3 covers 14 residues. CDR3 in DNA: TGTGCCAGCAGCCAGGGATTTGGGGGGACTGAAGCTTTCTTT. This translates into CASSQGFGGTEAFF.